These 18 T cell receptor beta chains came from one sample sequenced in a study of OX40 agonist ivuxolimab in advanced cancers. Method: immunoSEQ multiplex PCR; TCRdb's copy keeps in-frame clones and lacks some. The sample consists of 75,000 to 100,000 clones, about 80% of them appearing once. The sample here was CD4+ or CD8+ T cells sorted from blood, taken in a trial of the OX40 agonist ivuxolimab. The receptors were sampled from an adult with an advanced solid tumor such as melanoma, head and neck, liver or kidney cancer.

A word on this clone: At one of its ends the junction is not consistent with the germline gene, which may arise from a read error. CDR3 sequence reads: CASSQGIGDVGNTIYF. CDR3 DNA: TGCGCCAGCAGCCAAGGGATCGGGGATGTGGGAAACACCATATATTTT. This sequence joins TRBV5-8 and TRBJ1-3, with D unresolved. Germline V CDR1 and CDR2: SGHTS, YDEGEE. The CDR3 has 16 amino acids. Full variable domain (outside the CDR3, taken from reference TRBV5-8 and TRBJ1-3): EAGVTQSPTHLIKTRGQQATLRCSPISGHTSVYWYQQALGLGLQFLLWYDEGEERNRGNFPPRFSGRQFPNYSSELNVNALELEDSALYLCASSQGIGDVGNTIYFGEGSWLTVV.

The chain recombines TRBV7-2 with TRBJ2-7; D perhaps matches TRBD2 (5 bases). Trimming took 1 base from V and 7 from J, leaving 8 bases between them. Germline V gene sequence: CDR1 SGHTA, CDR2 FQGNSA. The CDR3 runs 12 residues. The CDR3 region is CASSLGTGEQYF. The CDR3 region has the DNA TGTGCCAGCAGCTTAGGTACGGGAGAGCAGTACTTC.

The chain links TRBV10-3 to TRBJ1-4; TRBD1 is a possible D gene (5 bases). In germline, CDR1 is ENHRY, CDR2 SYGVKD. The ends were cut back, 10 bases at V and 6 bases at J, with 30 bases in the middle. The CDR3 loop spans 18 amino acids. CDR3 amino acids: CATTQGGHTPEEYEKLFF. The CDR3 DNA follows: TGTGCCACAACCCAGGGTGGACACACACCGGAGGAGTATGAAAAACTGTTTTTT.

This sequence joins TRBV29-1 and TRBJ2-1; 8 bases align to TRBD1. The length of the CDR3 is 14 residues. Losses at the gene ends were 6 bases for V and 1 base for J; bases not matched to a gene: 5. Germline lookup yields CDR1 SQVTM and CDR2 ANQGSEA. CDR3 coding DNA: TGCAGCGTCTTCGACAGGGGATCCTACAATGAGCAGTTCTTC. Translated, it gives CSVFDRGSYNEQFF.

The genes are TRBV2 and TRBJ1-6; D is unclear. The CDR3 length is 14 residues. From germline, CDR1 is SNHLY and CDR2 FYNNEI. V gave up 7 bases and J gave up 7 bases, with 14 bases separating them. The CDR3 spells CASKEGASNSPLHF. CDR3 DNA sequence: TGTGCCAGCAAAGAGGGAGCCAGCAATTCACCCCTCCACTTT.

The genes are TRBV7-2 and TRBJ2-7, with D uncertain. Trimming left V 2 bases short and J 4 bases short, with 12 bases between. The CDR3 has 14 residues. Germline CDR1 and CDR2: SGHTA and FQGNSA. This chain's CDR3 is CASSLRPAPYEQYF. The CDR3 nucleotides read TGTGCCAGCAGCTTAAGACCCGCTCCTTACGAGCAGTACTTC.

CDR3 residues: CASSPPRLTYEQYF. CDR3 sequence (DNA): TGTGCCAGCAGCCCCCCGCGGCTGACCTACGAGCAGTACTTC. The chain uses TRBV11-2 and TRBJ2-7; D is ambiguous. V was shortened by 5 bases and J by 2 bases, with 13 bases between the two germline ends. Germline loops: CDR1 SGHAT, CDR2 FQNNGV. This CDR3 spans 14 amino acids.

The chain uses TRBV5-4 and TRBJ2-7; TRBD1 matches 9 bases. The CDR3 runs to 15 residues. Germline CDR1 and CDR2: SGHNT and YYREEE (reference sequence). V shed 0 bases, J shed 3 bases, and the junction held 4 bases outside the gene matches. CDR3 coding DNA: TGTGCCAGCAGCTTGGCTTGGGGACAGGGCTACGAGCAGTACTTC. Encoded protein: CASSLAWGQGYEQYF.

The table lists this clone with a count of one. The chain uses TRBV2 and TRBJ2-3, with 10 positions matching TRBD1. The length of the CDR3 is 13 residues. The ends lost 7 bases at V and 3 bases at J; junction bases unmatched: 1. The germline V gene encodes CDR1 SNHLY and CDR2 FYNNEI. The CDR3 DNA reads TGTGCCAGCAAGGGACAGGGGACAGATACGCAGTATTTT. Translated, it gives CASKGQGTDTQYF. Combining the CDR3 with reference TRBV2 and TRBJ2-3 gives the whole variable domain EPEVTQTPSHQVTQMGQEVILRCVPISNHLYFYWYRQILGQKVEFLVSFYNNEISEKSEIFDDQFSVERPDGSNFTLKIRSTKLEDSAMYFCASKGQGTDTQYFGPGTRLTVL.

The CDR3: CASSATSGGHSLTDTQYF. The CDR3 DNA is TGTGCCAGCAGTGCGACTAGCGGGGGACACTCCCTCACAGATACGCAGTATTTT. The V gene is TRBV6-1, the J gene TRBJ2-3, with 12 bases identical to TRBD2. V trimming: 4 bases; J trimming: 2 bases; junction bases outside the gene matches: 10. The germline CDR1 and CDR2 sequences are MNHNS and SASEGT. The length of the CDR3 is 18 residues.

This clone was counted a single time. Here the CDR3 DNA reads TGTGCCAGTAGTATGGGCCATGAAGCTTTCTTT. Encoded protein: CASSMGHEAFF. V gene TRBV19 combines with J gene TRBJ1-1, with D hard to call. The V gene's germline CDR1 is LNHDA and CDR2 SQIVND (reference sequence). This CDR3 has 11 amino acids. With 3 bases removed from V and 7 bases from J, the gap between germline ends came to 6 bases.

V gene TRBV11-2 combines with J gene TRBJ2-1, with 9 positions matching TRBD1. Germline V gene lookup returns CDR1 SGHAT and CDR2 FQNNGV. The CDR3 extends over 16 amino acids. V gave up 1 base and J gave up 7 bases; unmatched junction bases: 8. The CDR3 DNA reads as TGTGCCAGCAGCTTAGTGTCCGGGACAGGGCGAAATGAGCAGTTCTTC. Translating gives CASSLVSGTGRNEQFF. The full variable domain, rest sourced from reference TRBV11-2 and TRBJ2-1, is EAGVAQSPRYKIIEKRQSVAFWCNPISGHATLYWYQQILGQGPKLLIQFQNNGVVDDSQLPKDRFSAERLKGVDSTLKIQPAKLEDSAVYLCASSLVSGTGRNEQFFGPGTRLTVL.

This sequence joins TRBV29-1 and TRBJ2-3; 8 positions match TRBD2. CDR3 length: 17 amino acids. J lost 1 base, V lost 5 bases, and 14 bases had no gene match. From germline, CDR1 is SQVTM and CDR2 ANQGSEA. In nucleotides, the CDR3 is TGCAGCGTTCCCCCCTCCCGGCGGGAGGACCGCACAGATACGCAGTATTTT. Encoded protein: CSVPPSRREDRTDTQYF.

The V and J genes are TRBV19 and TRBJ2-2, with TRBD1 as a possible D gene (6 bases). Germline CDR1 and CDR2: LNHDA and SQIVND (reference sequence). V was cut by 5 bases and J by 7 bases, with 17 bases left in between. The CDR3 consists of 15 residues. The CDR3 spells CASSSRTGFGGELFF. As DNA, the CDR3 is TGTGCCAGTAGTTCGAGAACAGGGTTCGGCGGGGAGCTGTTTTTT.

The genes are TRBV18 and TRBJ2-6; 12 nucleotides line up with TRBD1. V was clipped by 6 bases and J by 3 bases; unmatched bases: 3. Looked up from germline, CDR1 is KGHSH and CDR2 is LQKENI. CDR3 length equals 16 residues. CDR3 DNA sequence: TGTGCCAGCTCGTGGGACAGGGGGCTTGGGGCCAACGTCCTGACTTTC. Its protein product is CASSWDRGLGANVLTF.

This clone was seen more than once but under ten times. The chain couples TRBV27 to TRBJ2-7, with a tentative D call TRBD2 (5 bases). Germline CDR1 is MNHEY and CDR2 is SMNVEV (reference sequence). The CDR3 contains 13 residues. V lost 5 bases and J lost 6, with 14 bases in between. The CDR3 region has the DNA TGTGCCAGCAGTGACATTTTCGGGGTCGAGCAGTACTTC. This encodes CASSDIFGVEQYF.

The chain uses TRBV6-5 and TRBJ2-3, with D perhaps TRBD2 (6 bases). V lost 7 bases and J lost 0, with 14 bases in between. Germline values: CDR1 MNHEY, CDR2 SVGAGI. The CDR3 runs to 15 residues. CDR3 sequence reads: CASTVVSGSTDTQYF. CDR3 bases: TGTGCCAGCACGGTCGTTAGCGGAAGCACAGATACGCAGTATTTT.

The gene calls are TRBV5-6 and TRBJ2-4; 7 bases fit TRBD1. This CDR3 spans 14 amino acids. V lost 0 bases and J lost 9; bases outside the gene matches: 6. Germline-derived CDR1 and CDR2 are SGHDT and YYEEEE. The CDR3 spells CASSLAVGGGIQYF. Written as DNA, the CDR3 is TGTGCCAGCAGCTTGGCCGTAGGGGGCGGCATTCAGTACTTC.